A single sample gave rise to the 19 T cell receptor beta chains below, sequenced in a study of cytomegalovirus exposure and HLA in healthy donors (dated by TCRdb to the late 2010s). Libraries came from the immunoSEQ multiplex PCR assay. For the multiplex PCR, a mixture combining 60 forward primers for TCR Vbeta segments and 13 reverse primers for TCR Jbeta segments was used. This is the immuneACCESS table as TCRdb keeps it, with only in-frame sequences that have V and J called. A part of the clones is gone; compared with another copy, unresolved V genes explain less than half, and the rest is unexplained. The table for this sample lists around 98,000 clones; approximately 75% of them were counted only once. The leading ten clones occupy approximately 3.9% of the sample. The sequenced material came from PBMCs. These TCRs come from a woman aged 40 to 50 in good health and CMV-seronegative.

V gene TRBV6-5 combines with J gene TRBJ1-1; 9 bases match TRBD1. The CDR3 is made up of 14 amino acids. CDR1 is MNHEY and CDR2 is SVGAGI in the germline V gene. V dropped 8 bases and J dropped 4; count of bases not matched to a gene: 8. CDR3 region: CASGWTGAGTEAFF. In DNA form, the CDR3 reads TGTGCCAGCGGATGGACAGGGGCGGGCACTGAAGCTTTCTTT.

This clone is medium-sized by share. V and J are TRBV13 and TRBJ1-3, with D hard to call. The CDR3 contains 15 residues. V lost 4 bases and J 0 bases, leaving 10 bases between the germline ends. Germline CDR1 PRHDT, CDR2 FYEKMQ (reference sequence). The CDR3 reads CASSSPKHSGNTIYF. DNA for the CDR3: TGTGCCAGCAGCTCCCCGAAGCACTCTGGAAACACCATATATTTT.

V is TRBV4-1 and J is TRBJ2-3; 7 bases are a match to TRBD2. V gave up 1 base and J gave up 3 bases; unmatched junction bases: 10. CDR1 MGHRA and CDR2 YSYEKL come from the germline V gene. CDR3 length: 17 amino acids. The CDR3 DNA follows: TGCGCCAGCAGCCAAGTCTCCGGGGGGATTGTTACAGATACGCAGTATTTT. Protein product: CASSQVSGGIVTDTQYF.

The J gene is TRBJ2-1, the V gene TRBV29-1, with 11 nucleotides matching TRBD2. The germline V gene encodes CDR1 SQVTM and CDR2 ANQGSEA. V was clipped by 6 bases and J by 15 bases; unmatched bases: 10. The CDR3 runs 12 residues. The CDR3: CSVSRTSGYGFF. The CDR3 region has the DNA TGCAGCGTGTCAAGGACTAGCGGGTACGGGTTCTTC.

The sample holds a few counts of this clone. This rearrangement joins TRBV2 to TRBJ1-5; D gene ambiguous. Germline loops: CDR1 SNHLY, CDR2 FYNNEI. V shed 0 bases and J shed 6 bases, with 6 bases lying between them. CDR3 length: 13 residues. The CDR3 nucleotides read TGTGCCAGCAGTGAAGCGCTTAGTCAGCCCCAGCATTTT. This encodes CASSEALSQPQHF.

The rearrangement joins TRBV29-1 to TRBJ2-3, with 7 bases lining up with TRBD2. The length of the CDR3 is 14 residues. Germline CDR1 and CDR2: SQVTM and ANQGSEA. V was clipped by 4 bases and J by 3 bases; unmatched bases: 7. CDR3 region: CSVALASGTDTQYF. The CDR3, as DNA: TGCAGCGTTGCACTAGCGAGCGGTACAGATACGCAGTATTTT.

The chain recombines TRBV5-1 with TRBJ2-5; TRBD1 matches 7 bases. V dropped 4 bases and J dropped 3; count of bases not matched to a gene: 12. The length of the CDR3 is 16 residues. CDR1 and CDR2 from the germline V gene are SGHRS and YFSETQ. The CDR3 loop reads CASSPFLTGQKETQYF. Here the CDR3 DNA reads TGCGCCAGCAGCCCTTTTTTGACAGGGCAAAAAGAGACCCAGTACTTC.

The V gene is TRBV5-1, the J gene TRBJ1-5; the match to TRBD1 covers 10 bases. CDR1 and CDR2 from the germline V gene are SGHRS and YFSETQ. Trimming cost V 0 bases and J 11 bases; bases outside gene matches: 11. The CDR3 runs 16 residues. CDR3 sequence: CASSLGGTGVLSAQHF. In DNA, the CDR3 is TGCGCCAGCAGCTTGGGGGGGACAGGGGTGTTATCGGCCCAGCATTTT.

The sample holds one count of this clone. The chain carries TRBV28 and TRBJ1-5, with D possibly matching TRBD1 (6 bases). V was trimmed by 6 bases and J by 3 bases, leaving 15 bases between them. The CDR3 has 15 amino acids. Germline V CDR1 and CDR2: MDHEN, SYDVKM. The CDR3 coding sequence is TGTGCCAGCAGCTATGGGGGCGGAATCAATCAGCCCCAGCATTTT. Amino acids: CASSYGGGINQPQHF.

This clone was picked up many times. V and J are TRBV14 and TRBJ1-1, with D uncertain. V lost 1 base and J 1 base, leaving 7 bases between the germline ends. CDR1 and CDR2 from the germline V gene are SGHDN and FVKESK. The CDR3 is made up of 14 amino acids. The CDR3 region is CASSQVPGNTEAFF. Here the CDR3 DNA reads TGTGCCAGCAGCCAAGTTCCCGGGAACACTGAAGCTTTCTTT.

This clone was seen a few times. The chain carries TRBV10-3 and TRBJ1-5, with D maybe TRBD1 (6 bases). The CDR3 extends over 15 amino acids. Trimming shortened V by 0 bases and J by 5 bases, and 11 bases separated the two germline ends. CDR1 ENHRY and CDR2 SYGVKD come from the germline V gene. This chain's CDR3 is CAISESGGGDQPQHF. In DNA form, the CDR3 reads TGTGCCATCAGTGAGTCAGGTGGGGGCGATCAGCCCCAGCATTTT.

This rearrangement joins TRBV4-1 to TRBJ1-5, with D perhaps matching TRBD1 (6 bases). Germline CDR1 is MGHRA and CDR2 is YSYEKL. The CDR3 runs 19 residues. V lost 0 bases to trimming and J lost 0 bases, with 18 bases between them. CDR3 nucleotide sequence: TGCGCCAGCAGCCAAGAGAGGGGGAGCAGGGAGTATAGCAATCAGCCCCAGCATTTT. Its translation is CASSQERGSREYSNQPQHF.

The chain couples TRBV29-1 to TRBJ1-2; TRBD1 matches 9 bases. The CDR3 covers 13 residues. Germline V gives CDR1 SQVTM, CDR2 ANQGSEA. V dropped 7 bases and J dropped 3; count of bases not matched to a gene: 6. The CDR3 sequence: CSGGDRDYYGYTF. Written as DNA, the CDR3 is TGCAGCGGGGGGGACAGGGACTACTATGGCTACACCTTC.

The chain joins TRBV15 to TRBJ2-7; TRBD2 agrees at 14 bases. This CDR3 is built from 17 residues. The V segment lost 4 bases and the J segment 2 bases; nucleotides outside the gene matches: 7. CDR1 is LNHNV and CDR2 is YYDKDF in the germline V gene (reference sequence). CDR3 residues: CATSTTPGLAGAYEQYF. As DNA, the CDR3 is TGTGCCACCAGCACTACGCCGGGACTAGCGGGAGCCTACGAGCAGTACTTC.

The CDR3 DNA reads TGCGCCAGCAGCAACGGACAGCCGAACACTGAAGCTTTCTTT. Its translation is CASSNGQPNTEAFF. The chain employs TRBV5-1 and TRBJ1-1; D is possibly TRBD1 (6 bases). The germline V and J ends were trimmed by 4 bases and 1 base, with 11 bases remaining between them. The CDR3 is made up of 14 amino acids. Germline V gene lookup returns CDR1 SGHRS and CDR2 YFSETQ.

The chain combines TRBV7-9 with TRBJ2-2; D is perhaps TRBD1 (5 bases). CDR3 length equals 18 residues. V was trimmed by 5 bases and J by 4 bases, leaving 23 bases between them. Germline CDR1 reads SEHNR; CDR2 reads FQNEAQ (reference sequence). CDR3 sequence reads: CASSEKAGSLSVTGELFF. CDR3 sequence (DNA): TGTGCCAGCAGCGAAAAGGCAGGGTCTCTCTCCGTCACCGGGGAGCTGTTTTTT.

This clone turned up a few times. This chain connects TRBV6-6 to TRBJ1-5, with D unresolved. The CDR3 is made up of 15 amino acids. The germline gives CDR1 MNHNY, CDR2 SVGAGI (reference sequence). The V end lost 0 bases, the J end lost 4 bases, and 10 bases lay between the germline ends. CDR3 coding DNA: TGTGCCAGCAGTTACTCCCCACAAAAGAATCAGCCCCAGCATTTT. Translation: CASSYSPQKNQPQHF.

This clone has only one observation. The rearrangement uses TRBV6-1 and TRBJ2-5; 12 bases line up with TRBD2. The germline CDR1 and CDR2 sequences are MNHNS and SASEGT. The CDR3 totals 16 residues. After removal of 2 bases from V and 5 bases from J, the junction contained 6 bases not matched to a gene. The CDR3 region has the DNA TGTGCCAGCAGTGAACTAGCGGGGGGGCTTACTGAGACCCAGTACTTC. It codes for CASSELAGGLTETQYF.

V gene TRBV7-9 combines with J gene TRBJ1-6, with unresolved D. V dropped 3 bases and J dropped 9 bases, with 6 bases sitting between them. Germline CDR1 and CDR2: SEHNR and FQNEAQ (reference sequence). The CDR3 extends over 12 amino acids. The CDR3 DNA sequence: TGTGCCAGCAGCTTCCCGGGTTCACCCCTCCACTTT. The encoded protein is CASSFPGSPLHF.